The next 14 T cell receptor beta chains were all read from a single sample in a study of CD8 T cells in Susac syndrome. RNA, at about 0.45 to 1 ug, was reverse transcribed with random hexamers. TCRdb reanalysed the immunoSEQ multiplex PCR reads using MiXCR and keeps one entry per CDR3 protein. The sample records more than 150,000 distinct CDR3 sequences, 95% to 97% being singletons. Sequenced sample: CD4+ T cells from PBMCs. These TCRs come from a human donor with Susac syndrome.

V usage is TRBV27 and J usage is TRBJ1-1; D might be TRBD1 (5 bases). V was clipped by 0 bases and J by 5 bases, with 10 bases between them. The CDR3 length is 14 residues. Germline V gives CDR1 MNHEY, CDR2 SMNVEV (reference sequence). The CDR3 protein is CASSLSAAGTEAFF. The CDR3 bases are TGTGCCAGCAGTTTATCCGCCGCAGGGACTGAAGCTTTCTTT.

This chain uses TRBV15 with TRBJ2-7; possible D gene TRBD2, 5 bases. CDR3 length: 14 residues. V lost 9 bases to trimming and J lost 2 bases, with 17 bases between them. The germline CDR1 and CDR2 sequences are LNHNV and YYDKDF (reference sequence). The DNA of the CDR3 is TGTGCCACGCGGGCTGGAGGACCAGCCTACGAGCAGTACGTC. This sequence encodes CATRAGGPAYEQYV.

The J gene is TRBJ2-5, the V gene TRBV20-1, with 7 bases identical to TRBD2. The CDR3 covers 13 residues. Germline CDR1 DFQATT, CDR2 SNEGSKA (reference sequence). J lost 1 base, V lost 3 bases, and 2 bases had no gene match. For the CDR3, the DNA is TGCAGTGCTAGGTCTAGCGGCCAAGAGACCCAGTACTTC. Translating it yields CSARSSGQETQYF.

The chain links TRBV6-2 or TRBV6-3 to TRBJ2-5; no reliable D call. This CDR3 is 14 amino acids long. V lost 6 bases and J lost 2, with 13 bases in between. The germline CDR1 and CDR2 sequences are MNHEY and SVGEGT. This CDR3 reads CASSIVDRQETQYF. In DNA form, the CDR3 reads TGTGCCAGCAGCATTGTGGATAGACAAGAGACCCAGTACTTC.

Only a few counts were recorded for this clonotype. This chain connects TRBV7-2 to TRBJ2-7; the D is unclear. Trimming left V 4 bases short and J 3 bases short, with 4 bases between. Germline CDR1 and CDR2: SGHTA and FQGNSA. This CDR3 is 11 amino acids long. CDR3: CASSSHYEQYF. The CDR3, as DNA: TGTGCCAGCAGCTCCCACTACGAGCAGTACTTC.

V usage is TRBV20-1 and J usage is TRBJ2-5; 8 positions match TRBD1. Germline CDR1 is DFQATT and CDR2 is SNEGSKA (reference sequence). This CDR3 is built from 13 residues. V lost 3 bases, J lost 3 bases, and 3 bases stayed unmatched. CDR3 protein: CSASRGRKETQYF. The CDR3, as DNA: TGCAGTGCTAGCAGGGGGCGCAAAGAGACCCAGTACTTC.

The chain joins TRBV15 to TRBJ2-3; perhaps TRBD1 as D (6 bases). V dropped 1 base and J dropped 4 bases, with 21 bases sitting between them. Per germline, CDR1 LNHNV and CDR2 YYDKDF (reference sequence). The CDR3 contains 18 residues. The CDR3 DNA is TGTGCCACCAGCAGAGGTATCCCGGGACAATATAGGCCAGATACGCAGTATTTT. Protein: CATSRGIPGQYRPDTQYF.

The genes are TRBV29-1 and TRBJ2-2, with D hard to call. Per germline, CDR1 SQVTM and CDR2 ANQGSEA. V lost 7 bases and J 0 bases, leaving 18 bases between the germline ends. The CDR3 runs to 16 residues. CDR3 nucleotides: TGCAGCGCCGTCAGCCCCCCAGGACCGAACACCGGGGAGCTGTTTTTT. This gives the protein CSAVSPPGPNTGELFF.

V is TRBV29-1 and J is TRBJ1-1; D remains unclear. Germline V gives CDR1 SQVTM, CDR2 ANQGSEA. Trimming pared 4 bases from V and 1 base from J, leaving 4 bases between. The CDR3 is made up of 11 amino acids. The CDR3 region is CSVAENTEAFF. CDR3 coding DNA: TGCAGCGTTGCCGAGAACACTGAAGCTTTCTTT.

This chain's CDR3 is CASSTPTSGRAYEQYF. In nucleotides, the CDR3 is TGTGCCAGCAGCACCCCCACTAGCGGGAGGGCCTACGAGCAGTACTTC. J is TRBJ2-7 and V is TRBV28; 13 positions match TRBD2. V trimming: 6 bases; J trimming: 2 bases; junction bases outside the gene matches: 7. Germline values: CDR1 MDHEN, CDR2 SYDVKM. There are 16 residues in the CDR3.

The rearrangement joins TRBV2 to TRBJ2-7, with D unresolved. The CDR3 is 15 residues long. V was clipped by 6 bases and J by 4 bases, with 19 bases between them. CDR1 is SNHLY, CDR2 FYNNEI, per germline. CDR3 region: CASRLLISVEYEQYV. The CDR3 bases are TGTGCCAGCAGGCTACTCATCTCCGTCGAATACGAGCAGTACGTC.

This rearrangement joins TRBV7-9 to TRBJ2-2, with D possibly TRBD2 on 6 matching bases. CDR3 length: 14 residues. Trimming pared 10 bases from V and 1 base from J, leaving 13 bases between. Germline V gives CDR1 SEHNR, CDR2 FQNEAQ (reference sequence). CDR3 sequence (DNA): TGTGCCACCCCGGGTAGCGGGAACACCGGGGAGCTGTTTTTT. It is translated as CATPGSGNTGELFF.

The V gene is TRBV6-2 or TRBV6-3, the J gene TRBJ2-1; D gene unclear. Deletions cut 0 bases from V and 6 bases from J, with 12 bases between. Germline V gene data show CDR1 as MNHEY and CDR2 as SVGEGT. The CDR3 sequence is 15 residues long. The DNA of the CDR3 is TGTGCCAGCAGTTACTCTTCCCACAACAGCAATGAGCAGTTCTTC. Its translation: CASSYSSHNSNEQFF.

This chain connects TRBV14 to TRBJ2-1; TRBD2 aligns across 10 bases. Germline assignment: CDR1 SGHDN and CDR2 FVKESK. The junction had 4 bases not matched to a gene; V was cut back by 5 bases and J by 0 bases. This CDR3 spans 16 amino acids. The CDR3 region is CASSTASGSSYNEQFF. The CDR3, as DNA: TGTGCCAGCAGCACGGCTAGCGGGAGCTCCTACAATGAGCAGTTCTTC.